This entry lists 14 T cell receptor beta chains sequenced from one sample in a study of T cell responses to AZD1222 COVID-19 vaccine. Clones were read by immunoSEQ multiplex PCR, and TCRdb kept only the in-frame ones, dropping some. Among 150,000 to 200,000 clones, about 90% were seen once, and the ten largest hold around 5.5%. This specimen was peripheral blood, taken on day 0 of AZD1222 vaccination. The receptor set was obtained from an adult in good health.

This chain joins TRBV6-1 and TRBJ2-7; the D gene is possibly TRBD1 (6 bases). Germline V lookup: CDR1 MNHNS, CDR2 SASEGT. The V end lost 3 bases, the J end lost 3 bases, and 12 bases lay between the germline ends. The CDR3 is made up of 14 amino acids. CDR3 nucleotides: TGTGCCAGCAGTGATAGGGGGAGCGGCTACGAGCAGTACTTC. Translation gives CASSDRGSGYEQYF.

This clone has only one observation. J is TRBJ1-6 and V is TRBV19; D not resolved. From germline, CDR1 is LNHDA and CDR2 SQIVND (reference sequence). This CDR3 spans 13 amino acids. V was pared by 5 bases and J by 9 bases, with 11 bases between. CDR3 DNA sequence: TGTGCCAGTAGTTTGGTTGAGGTTTCACCCCTCCACTTT. Its protein product is CASSLVEVSPLHF.

The chain uses TRBV6-5 and TRBJ2-7; TRBD2 aligns across 12 bases. The junction had 4 bases not matched to a gene; V was cut back by 6 bases and J by 4 bases. CDR3 length equals 14 residues. Germline CDR1 is MNHEY and CDR2 is SVGAGI. The CDR3 DNA reads TGTGCCAGCAGGACTAGCGGGGGCAAGTACGAGCAGTACTTC. It translates to CASRTSGGKYEQYF.

This chain links TRBV7-2 with TRBJ1-2; 7 bases match TRBD1. With V trimmed by 6 bases and J by 10 bases, 17 bases remained unmatched. Germline assignment: CDR1 SGHTA and CDR2 FQGNSA. The CDR3 loop spans 15 amino acids. In nucleotides, the CDR3 is TGTGCCAGCAGACACCGGGACAGCTTCCCTATGGACTACACCTTC. Translation gives CASRHRDSFPMDYTF.

The chain employs TRBV9 and TRBJ1-2; D not resolved. The V end lost 0 bases, the J end lost 4 bases, and 10 bases lay between the germline ends. Germline V gives CDR1 SGDLS, CDR2 YYNGEE. The CDR3 extends over 14 amino acids. Written as DNA, the CDR3 is TGTGCCAGCAGCGTAGGCACCGAGGGCTATGGCTACACCTTC. The encoded protein is CASSVGTEGYGYTF.

The V call is TRBV2, the J call TRBJ1-1, with D tentatively TRBD1 (5 bases). The length of the CDR3 is 16 residues. Germline V CDR1 and CDR2: SNHLY, FYNNEI. The V end was cut by 1 base, the J end by 0 bases, with 12 bases between. The CDR3 loop is CASSEERVGVNTEAFF. The CDR3, as DNA: TGTGCCAGCAGTGAAGAACGGGTAGGGGTGAACACTGAAGCTTTCTTT.

The V gene is TRBV28, the J gene TRBJ1-1; D is possibly TRBD1 (5 bases). CDR1 and CDR2 (germline): MDHEN, SYDVKM. The CDR3 has 15 amino acids. Deletions cut 2 bases from V and 8 bases from J, with 18 bases between. DNA for the CDR3: TGTGCCAGCAGTTTAGATCCGGGACTCCAAACAGAAGCTTTCTTT. Its protein product is CASSLDPGLQTEAFF.

The chain joins TRBV19 to TRBJ1-1; D is unresolved. This CDR3 contains 13 residues. Trimming removed 3 bases at V and 5 bases at J, with 10 bases between. Germline-derived CDR1 and CDR2 are LNHDA and SQIVND (reference sequence). The CDR3 loop reads CASSIGSGTEAFF. As DNA, the CDR3 is TGTGCCAGTAGTATTGGGTCTGGTACTGAAGCTTTCTTT.

The chain couples TRBV19 to TRBJ2-3; 10 bases are shared with TRBD1. Germline-derived CDR1 and CDR2 are LNHDA and SQIVND (reference sequence). The CDR3 length is 15 residues. V shed 5 bases and J 5 bases; nucleotides not matched to a gene: 7. The CDR3 nucleotides read TGTGCCAGTAGTCCGACAGGGGGCGCGGGAGATACGCAGTATTTT. Translating it yields CASSPTGGAGDTQYF. Together with reference TRBV19 and TRBJ2-3, the CDR3 gives the full variable domain: DGGITQSPKYLFRKEGQNVTLSCEQNLNHDAMYWYRQDPGQGLRLIYYSQIVNDFQKGDIAEGYSVSREKKESFPLTVTSAQKNPTAFYLCASSPTGGAGDTQYFGPGTRLTVL.

A single count supports this clone. The chain uses TRBV7-8 and TRBJ1-1, with TRBD1 as a possible D gene (6 bases). Germline loops: CDR1 SGHVS, CDR2 FQNEAQ. CDR3 length equals 13 residues. V lost 5 bases, J lost 1 base, and 8 bases lay in between. CDR3 nucleotides: TGTGCCAGCAGCAAGGACAGGAACACTGAAGCTTTCTTT. It specifies CASSKDRNTEAFF.

The V call is TRBV27, the J call TRBJ2-5; 13 bases are a match to TRBD2. This CDR3 contains 13 residues. Germline values: CDR1 MNHEY, CDR2 SMNVEV (reference sequence). After removal of 6 bases from V and 5 bases from J, the junction contained 0 bases not matched to a gene. CDR3 sequence: CASRTSGRETQYF. The CDR3 nucleotides read TGTGCCAGCAGGACTAGCGGGAGGGAGACCCAGTACTTC.

The V and J genes are TRBV7-2 and TRBJ1-6; D is undetermined. The CDR3 spans 13 residues. V lost 4 bases and J lost 6, with 7 bases in between. Germline loops: CDR1 SGHTA, CDR2 FQGNSA. DNA of the CDR3: TGTGCCAGCAGCTGGACTGTTAATTCACCCCTCCACTTT. This gives the protein CASSWTVNSPLHF.

The chain uses TRBV9 and TRBJ1-3; D not resolved. This CDR3 has 12 amino acids. Germline V gene sequence: CDR1 SGDLS, CDR2 YYNGEE. The V end was cut by 4 bases, the J end by 9 bases, with 11 bases between. CDR3 DNA: TGTGCCAGCAGCCGCGTGCGGGGCACCATATATTTT. Protein product: CASSRVRGTIYF.

The chain has TRBV6-5 and TRBJ2-7; TRBD1 agrees at 7 bases. V shed 7 bases, J shed 0 bases, and the junction held 9 bases outside the gene matches. From germline, CDR1 is MNHEY and CDR2 SVGAGI. The CDR3 extends over 15 amino acids. The CDR3 DNA reads as TGTGCCAGCACTCGCTTGAGGGACAGCTCCTACGAGCAGTACTTC. This encodes CASTRLRDSSYEQYF.